One sample yielded the 15 T cell receptor beta chains listed below, sequenced in a study of Ad26.COV2.S vaccination and SARS-CoV-2 variants. Repertoires were generated with immunoSEQ multiplex PCR, while TCRdb's copy carries only in-frame clones and drops some. This sample carries roughly 510,000 clones, roughly 85% of them seen once, and the ten largest clones take more than 10%. Treatment meaning: some 20 received Ad26.COV2.S at low or high dose, single or two shots; roughly 5 received placebo; per-sample allocation not given. Sampling occurred on day 63 after the first vaccine or placebo injection. The sample in question was peripheral blood, obtained in a trial of Ad26.COV2.S vaccine versus placebo. Every receptor here comes from a person between 18 and 65 years old who received the Ad26.COV2.S COVID-19 vaccine or a placebo.

The rearrangement uses TRBV28 and TRBJ2-3; 12 bases map to TRBD2. The germline CDR1 and CDR2 sequences are MDHEN and SYDVKM. The CDR3 runs to 16 residues. V lost 8 bases to trimming and J lost 3 bases; unmatched junction nucleotides: 9. Here the CDR3 reads CASLPALAGGTDTQYF. DNA of the CDR3: TGTGCCAGCCTCCCGGCGCTAGCGGGAGGGACAGATACGCAGTATTTT.

The chain employs TRBV6-6 and TRBJ1-1; D is possibly TRBD1 (6 bases). The germline gives CDR1 MNHNY, CDR2 SVGAGI (reference sequence). CDR3 length: 13 amino acids. V lost 3 bases, J lost 8 bases, and 13 bases lay in between. CDR3 region: CASSYRGGSEAFF. For the CDR3, the DNA is TGTGCCAGCAGTTATAGGGGGGGCTCCGAAGCTTTCTTT.

The V gene is TRBV19, the J gene TRBJ2-3; 9 bases fit TRBD1. The germline V gene has CDR1 LNHDA and CDR2 SQIVND (reference sequence). J gave up 3 bases and V 4 bases, and 8 bases lay outside the gene matches. The CDR3 loop spans 16 amino acids. The CDR3 bases are TGTGCCAGTAGTAAATGGACAGGGGTTCAGACAGATACGCAGTATTTT. This encodes CASSKWTGVQTDTQYF.

The chain couples TRBV2 to TRBJ2-7; no clear D gene. The CDR3 covers 11 residues. V lost 0 bases to trimming and J lost 6 bases, with 3 bases between them. CDR1 is SNHLY, CDR2 FYNNEI, per germline. CDR3 coding DNA: TGTGCCAGCAGTGAAGCGCTCGAGCAGTACTTC. Amino acid sequence: CASSEALEQYF.

V usage is TRBV19 and J usage is TRBJ2-7; D assignment may be TRBD1 or TRBD2 (6 bases each). The germline V gene has CDR1 LNHDA and CDR2 SQIVND (reference sequence). The germline V and J ends were trimmed by 6 bases and 7 bases, with 19 bases remaining between them. The CDR3 sequence is 14 residues long. The CDR3 bases are TGTGCCAGTAGAGACCAAACCCAGGGGAGGGAGCAGTACTTC. Protein sequence: CASRDQTQGREQYF.

V usage is TRBV30 and J usage is TRBJ2-2, with TRBD1 identical over 10 bases. J lost 5 bases, V lost 1 base, and 4 bases had no gene match. Germline CDR1 reads GTSNPN; CDR2 reads SVGIG (reference sequence). The CDR3 has 15 amino acids. CDR3: CAWSAGTGATGELFF. The CDR3 DNA reads as TGTGCCTGGAGTGCCGGGACAGGGGCGACCGGGGAGCTGTTTTTT.

The chain carries TRBV18 and TRBJ2-5; D possibly corresponds to TRBD1 (5 bases). The germline V gene has CDR1 KGHSH and CDR2 LQKENI. Between the trimmed V and J ends, which lost 3 bases and 2 bases, there was a span of 10 bases. The CDR3 runs to 14 residues. In nucleotides, the CDR3 is TGTGCCAGCTCACCGGGGCCTACTCAAGAGACCCAGTACTTC. Protein: CASSPGPTQETQYF. Full variable domain (missing parts from reference TRBV18 and TRBJ2-5): NAGVMQNPRHLVRRRGQEARLRCSPMKGHSHVYWYRQLPEEGLKFMVYLQKENIIDESGMPKERFSAEFPKEGPSILRIQQVVRGDSAAYFCASSPGPTQETQYFGPGTRLLVL.

The chain joins TRBV7-2 to TRBJ2-1; weak D call: TRBD2 (5 bases). The CDR3 has 13 amino acids. Trimming shortened V by 5 bases and J by 7 bases, and 12 bases separated the two germline ends. Per germline, CDR1 SGHTA and CDR2 FQGNSA. The CDR3: CASSLRRGNEQFF. CDR3 DNA: TGTGCCAGCAGCCTCCGTCGGGGAAATGAGCAGTTCTTC.

This chain links TRBV27 with TRBJ1-5; D unresolved. V was pared by 4 bases and J by 7 bases, with 8 bases between. Per the germline V gene, CDR1 is MNHEY and CDR2 is SMNVEV (reference sequence). The CDR3 is made up of 12 amino acids. CDR3 sequence reads: CASSSRQQPQHF. DNA for the CDR3: TGTGCCAGCAGTTCCCGGCAACAGCCCCAGCATTTT.

The chain joins TRBV2 to TRBJ1-2; D is possibly TRBD1 (5 bases). V was pared by 3 bases and J by 6 bases, with 17 bases between. The CDR3 extends over 15 amino acids. The germline gives CDR1 SNHLY, CDR2 FYNNEI. As DNA, the CDR3 is TGTGCCAGCAGTGAGGGGCGGCATCCGGGCGATGGCTACACCTTC. Protein product: CASSEGRHPGDGYTF.

The V gene is TRBV7-8, the J gene TRBJ1-1, with D unresolved. CDR1 SGHVS and CDR2 FQNEAQ come from the germline V gene. The V end was cut by 5 bases, the J end by 0 bases, with 13 bases between. The CDR3 is 15 amino acids. The CDR3 DNA is TGTGCCAGCAGCCACCGGAGGTCTTTGAACACTGAAGCTTTCTTT. This encodes CASSHRRSLNTEAFF.

The V and J genes are TRBV7-2 and TRBJ1-1; 7 bases are a match to TRBD1. There are 13 residues in the CDR3. Trimming cost V 5 bases and J 4 bases; bases outside gene matches: 4. Germline CDR1 SGHTA, CDR2 FQGNSA. Here the CDR3 reads CASSNDRVTEAFF. As DNA, the CDR3 is TGTGCCAGCAGCAACGACAGGGTCACTGAAGCTTTCTTT.

V and J are TRBV28 and TRBJ2-1; D remains ambiguous. The CDR3 is 12 amino acids. CDR1 and CDR2 (germline): MDHEN, SYDVKM. Between the trimmed V and J ends, which lost 7 bases and 0 bases, there was a span of 4 bases. The DNA for the CDR3 is TGTGCCAGCACTCCCTCCTACAATGAGCAGTTCTTC. It specifies CASTPSYNEQFF.

This chain connects TRBV4-1 to TRBJ2-2; D not resolved. The CDR3 is 18 residues long. V was shortened by 0 bases and J by 4 bases, with 18 bases between the two germline ends. Germline V gene sequence: CDR1 MGHRA, CDR2 YSYEKL. CDR3 in amino acids: CASSQDHPPQVFTGELFF. The CDR3 bases are TGCGCCAGCAGCCAAGATCATCCACCCCAAGTTTTCACCGGGGAGCTGTTTTTT.

This clone was seen only once. This chain joins TRBV28 and TRBJ1-1; D remains ambiguous. Trimming pared 6 bases from V and 6 bases from J, leaving 11 bases between. Looked up from germline, CDR1 is MDHEN and CDR2 is SYDVKM. The CDR3 is made up of 12 amino acids. CDR3 nucleotides: TGTGCCAGCAGCCAAATGAAGTCTGAAGCTTTCTTT. Residues: CASSQMKSEAFF.